This T cell receptor (beta chain) was documented in a study of control samples from healthy donors and cancer patients. This clone has only one observation. Germline V gene data show CDR1 as MDHEN and CDR2 as SYDVKM. This CDR3 region has 18 residues. Trimming cost V 6 bases and J 1 base; bases outside gene matches: 17. Method: immunoSEQ multiplex PCR; TCRdb's copy keeps in-frame clones and lacks some. Altogether roughly 370,000 clones are present, more than 80% being singletons, with the ten largest covering around 6.8%. The rearrangement joins TRBV28 to TRBJ1-1, with 7 bases aligning to TRBD1. The receptor was derived from a man aged 35 to 55 with head and neck cancer. The specimen sequenced was PBMCs. CDR3 residues: CASSLNTRDRERNTEAFF. In nucleotides, the CDR3 is TGTGCCAGCAGCCTAAATACCCGAGACAGGGAAAGGAACACTGAAGCTTTCTTT. The full variable domain, in which reference TRBV28 and TRBJ1-1 provide the parts outside the CDR3, is DVKVTQSSRYLVKRTGEKVFLECVQDMDHENMFWYRQDPGLGLRLIYFSYDVKMKEKGDIPEGYSVSREKKERFSLILESASTNQTSMYLCASSLNTRDRERNTEAFFGQGTRLTVV.